This is a list of T cell receptor beta chains from one sample in a study of blood T cell repertoires in COVID-19. The assay was immunoSEQ multiplex PCR, and TCRdb's table has in-frame clones only and misses some. The sample records about 300,000 clones, approximately 84% being singletons. Material: peripheral blood. These TCRs come from a human donor with COVID-19, enrolled during active disease. The donor label of this sample is uncertain. CDR3s include the opening cysteine and the closing phenylalanine or tryptophan. A D gene is named only where the DNA matches it firmly. Not every row has a clone size; where given, it reads once, few, many or a size class.

>TRBJ2-7|.|TRBD2|TRBV15
CATSRAGTSVEQYF
TGTGCCACCAGCAGAGCGGGGACTAGCGTCGAGCAGTACTTC
>TRBJ2-7|.|TRBD1|TRBV5-1
CASTTGTANYEQYF
TGCGCCAGCACAACCGGGACAGCTAACTACGAGCAGTACTTC
>TRBJ1-1|.|TRBD1|TRBV6-5
CASSYVQGVPEAFF
TGTGCCAGCAGTTACGTCCAGGGGGTCCCTGAAGCTTTCTTT
>TRBJ2-5|.|TRBD2|TRBV3-1/TRBV3-2
CASSQAPSTSGGTQETQYF
TGTGCCAGCAGCCAAGCTCCTTCCACTAGCGGGGGGACCCAAGAGACCCAGTACTTC
>TRBJ2-1|.|.|TRBV19
CASKGGGTYNEQFF
TGTGCCAGTAAAGGGGGGGGGACTTACAATGAGCAGTTCTTC
>TRBJ2-1|.|TRBD2|TRBV2
CASRLGLGTSSYNEQFF
TGTGCCAGCAGGTTGGGGTTGGGGACTAGCTCCTACAATGAGCAGTTCTTC
>TRBJ2-5|.|.|TRBV2
CASSGLETRQETQYF
TGTGCCAGCAGTGGACTAGAAACCCGCCAAGAGACCCAGTACTTC
>TRBJ2-7|.|TRBD1|TRBV18
CASSPETGGSSEQYF
TGTGCCAGCTCACCAGAGACAGGGGGCTCCAGCGAGCAGTACTTC
>TRBJ1-4|.|.|TRBV19
CASSIRGEKLFF
TGTGCCAGTAGTATCAGGGGTGAAAAACTGTTTTTT
>TRBJ1-3|once|TRBD1|TRBV4-2
CASSQEGQGARGNTIYF
TGTGCCAGCAGCCAAGAGGGACAGGGGGCGCGTGGAAACACCATATATTTT
>TRBJ2-2|few|TRBD2|TRBV5-1
CASEPIGLVGAGELFF
TGCGCCAGCGAGCCGATAGGACTAGTAGGGGCCGGGGAGCTGTTTTTT
>TRBJ2-3|.|TRBD1|TRBV6-2/TRBV6-3
CASSLWTGPDTQYF
TGTGCCAGCAGTTTGTGGACAGGGCCCGATACGCAGTATTTT
>TRBJ1-4|.|TRBD1|TRBV30
CAWRHLTGGREKLFF
TGTGCCTGGAGGCACCTCACAGGGGGCCGTGAAAAACTGTTTTTT
>TRBJ2-1|.|.|TRBV6-4
CASSAPIYYRNLGNEQFF
TGTGCCAGCAGTGCTCCTATATATTATCGAAACCTTGGCAATGAGCAGTTCTTC
>TRBJ2-2|.|.|TRBV19
CASGVAGYTGELFF
TGTGCCAGTGGGGTCGCAGGGTACACCGGGGAGCTGTTTTTT
>TRBJ2-3|.|TRBD2|TRBV30
CAWSPGLAEAIGLWYTQYF
TGTGCCTGGAGTCCAGGACTAGCGGAAGCAATCGGACTCTGGTATACGCAGTATTTT
>TRBJ2-3|.|TRBD1|TRBV6-5
CASSLDRLITDTQYF
TGTGCCAGCAGCCTGGACAGGTTAATCACAGATACGCAGTATTTT
>TRBJ2-3|.|TRBD2|TRBV30
CAWTAASGVGDTQYF
TGTGCCTGGACAGCGGCTAGCGGGGTGGGGGATACGCAGTATTTT
>TRBJ1-1|.|.|TRBV28
CASSPREGVRTEAFF
TGTGCCAGCAGTCCCCGCGAGGGGGTGAGGACTGAAGCTTTCTTT
>TRBJ1-6|.|TRBD1|TRBV5-4
CASSSRTGTYSPLHF
TGTGCCAGCAGCTCACGGACAGGCACATATTCACCCCTCCACTTT
>TRBJ2-2|.|.|TRBV9
CASSVALAMNTGELFF
TGTGCCAGCAGCGTAGCGCTAGCGATGAACACCGGGGAGCTGTTTTTT
>TRBJ2-1|.|.|TRBV10-3
CATSSYNEQFF
TGTGCCACGAGCTCCTACAATGAGCAGTTCTTC
>TRBJ1-5|.|TRBD1|TRBV27
CASSYRDRFQPQHF
TGTGCCAGCAGTTATCGGGACAGGTTCCAGCCCCAGCATTTT
>TRBJ2-2|.|.|TRBV21-1
CASSKVPSGGSTGELFF
TGTGCCAGCAGCAAAGTTCCCTCCGGAGGTAGCACCGGGGAGCTGTTTTTT
>TRBJ1-6|.|TRBD1|TRBV3-1/TRBV3-2
CASSQVFITGTGSNSPLHF
TGTGCCAGCAGCCAAGTTTTCATAACCGGGACAGGGAGCAATTCACCCCTCCACTTT
>TRBJ1-5|.|TRBD1|TRBV6-6
CASSYGTGGGNQPQHF
TGTGCCAGCAGTTACGGGACAGGGGGCGGCAATCAGCCCCAGCATTTT
>TRBJ2-7|.|.|TRBV24-1
CATSDTTPTYEQYF
TGTGCCACCAGTGACACAACGCCAACCTACGAGCAGTACTTC
>TRBJ2-1|.|TRBD2|TRBV6-5
CASSLLAGRAREQFF
TGTGCCAGCAGTTTATTAGCGGGACGCGCGAGGGAGCAGTTCTTC
>TRBJ2-1|.|.|TRBV7-9
CASSLRNLAAEQFF
TGTGCCAGCAGCTTAAGAAACTTAGCCGCTGAGCAGTTCTTC
>TRBJ1-2|.|.|TRBV7-9
CASSFRALRRYGYTF
TGTGCCAGCAGCTTTCGGGCCCTCCGGAGGTATGGCTACACCTTC
>TRBJ2-7|once|.|TRBV27
CASSLFRDSPGEEQYF
TGTGCCAGCAGTTTATTCCGGGACTCCCCGGGGGAGGAGCAGTACTTC
>TRBJ2-2|.|TRBD1|TRBV3-1/TRBV3-2
CASSHFKTGATGELFF
TGTGCCAGCAGCCATTTTAAAACAGGGGCGACCGGGGAGCTGTTTTTT
>TRBJ2-5|.|.|TRBV11-2
CASSLGAGETQYF
TGTGCCAGCAGCTTAGGGGCAGGGGAGACCCAGTACTTC
>TRBJ1-2|once|.|TRBV6-5
CASSPIGGGGGYTF
TGTGCCAGCAGCCCCATTGGCGGGGGCGGCGGCTACACCTTC
>TRBJ1-4|few|TRBD1|TRBV11-2
CASSLGQGGVKLFF
TGTGCCAGCAGCCTGGGACAGGGAGGGGTAAAACTGTTTTTT
>TRBJ2-7|.|.|TRBV19
CASSIRGWGEQYF
TGTGCCAGTAGTATCAGGGGCTGGGGCGAGCAGTACTTC
>TRBJ1-5|.|TRBD1|TRBV7-3
CASSLGGTGEYQPQHF
TGTGCCAGCAGCTTAGGCGGGACAGGGGAATATCAGCCCCAGCATTTT
>TRBJ1-4|.|TRBD1|TRBV9
CASRTGTANEKLFF
TGTGCCAGCAGGACAGGGACGGCTAATGAAAAACTGTTTTTT
>TRBJ2-5|.|.|TRBV5-1
CASSSLEVQETQYF
TGCGCCAGCAGCTCCCTAGAGGTTCAAGAGACCCAGTACTTC
>TRBJ2-5|.|TRBD2|TRBV11-2
CASTLGRDEETQYF
TGTGCCAGCACCCTGGGGAGGGATGAAGAGACCCAGTACTTC
>TRBJ2-3|few|.|TRBV5-6
CASSLVDLYADTQYF
TGTGCCAGCAGCTTGGTGGACTTGTATGCAGATACGCAGTATTTT
>TRBJ1-1|.|.|TRBV27
CASSLQGLNTEAFF
TGTGCCAGCAGTTTACAGGGGCTGAACACTGAAGCTTTCTTT
>TRBJ2-7|.|TRBD2|TRBV7-9
CASSLVVGGSEQYF
TGTGCCAGCAGCTTAGTCGTCGGGGGGAGCGAGCAGTACTTC
>TRBJ1-6|.|TRBD1|TRBV5-1
CASSFAGQINSPLHF
TGCGCCAGCAGCTTTGCGGGACAGATTAATTCACCCCTCCACTTT
>TRBJ2-5|.|.|TRBV11-3
CASSERDSQETQYF
TGTGCCAGCAGCGAACGGGACTCACAAGAGACCCAGTACTTC